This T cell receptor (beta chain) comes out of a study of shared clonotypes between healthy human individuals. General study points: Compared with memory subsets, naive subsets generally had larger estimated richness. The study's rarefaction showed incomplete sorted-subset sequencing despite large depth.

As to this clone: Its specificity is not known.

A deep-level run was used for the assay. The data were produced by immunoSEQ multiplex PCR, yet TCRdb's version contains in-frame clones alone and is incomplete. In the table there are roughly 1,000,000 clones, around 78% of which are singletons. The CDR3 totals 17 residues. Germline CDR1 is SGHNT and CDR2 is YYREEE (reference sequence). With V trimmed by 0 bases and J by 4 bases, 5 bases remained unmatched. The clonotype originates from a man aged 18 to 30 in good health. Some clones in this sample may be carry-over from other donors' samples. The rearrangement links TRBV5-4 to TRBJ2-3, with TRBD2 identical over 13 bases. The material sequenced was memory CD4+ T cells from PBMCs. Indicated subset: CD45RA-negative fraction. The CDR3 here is CASSLGTSGGVADTQYF. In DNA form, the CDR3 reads TGTGCCAGCAGCTTGGGGACTAGCGGGGGAGTTGCAGATACGCAGTATTTT. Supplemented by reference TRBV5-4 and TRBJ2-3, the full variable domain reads ETGVTQSPTHLIKTRGQQVTLRCSSQSGHNTVSWYQQALGQGPQFIFQYYREEENGRGNFPPRFSGLQFPNYSSELNVNALELDDSALYLCASSLGTSGGVADTQYFGPGTRLTVL.